This T cell receptor (beta chain) was sequenced during a study of cytomegalovirus exposure and HLA in healthy donors. The CDR3 contains 15 residues. Germline values: CDR1 MRHNA, CDR2 SNTAGT. V shed 2 bases and J shed 12 bases, with 20 bases lying between them. The validation cohort, a group of under 150 subjects, included the donors and was separate from the roughly 620-subject first cohort. Repertoires were generated with immunoSEQ multiplex PCR, while TCRdb's copy carries only in-frame clones and drops some. Among a few hundred thousand clones listed, 80% to 90% were seen once. Study results and caveats: The dataset shows that most TCR sequences were rare, while some public TCRs occurred in many donors.

This clone appeared many times. No antigen is known for it. Sequenced: PBMCs. This sequence joins TRBV6-4 and TRBJ2-1, with a tentative D call TRBD1 (6 bases). The sequence was collected from a woman aged 18-29 years in good health and CMV-seronegative. Here the CDR3 reads CASSDQDSHISGQFF. The CDR3 DNA reads as TGTGCCAGCAGTGACCAGGACAGTCATATAAGTGGGCAGTTCTTC.